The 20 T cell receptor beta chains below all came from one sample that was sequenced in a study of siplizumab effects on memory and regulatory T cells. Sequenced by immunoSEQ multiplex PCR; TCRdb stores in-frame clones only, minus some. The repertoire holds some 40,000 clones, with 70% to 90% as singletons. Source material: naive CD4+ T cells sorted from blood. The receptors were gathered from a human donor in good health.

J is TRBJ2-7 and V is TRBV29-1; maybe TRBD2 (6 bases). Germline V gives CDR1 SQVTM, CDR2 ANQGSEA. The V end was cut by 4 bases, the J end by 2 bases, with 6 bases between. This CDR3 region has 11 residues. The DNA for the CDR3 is TGCAGCGTTGCGGGAGCCTACGAGCAGTACTTC. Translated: CSVAGAYEQYF.

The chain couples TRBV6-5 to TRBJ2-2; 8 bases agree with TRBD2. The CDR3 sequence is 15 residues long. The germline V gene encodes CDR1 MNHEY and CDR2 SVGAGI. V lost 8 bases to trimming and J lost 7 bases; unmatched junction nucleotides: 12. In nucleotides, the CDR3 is TGTGCCAGCGCGTGGACGGGAGGGCCAGGCGGGGAGCTGTTTTTT. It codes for CASAWTGGPGGELFF.

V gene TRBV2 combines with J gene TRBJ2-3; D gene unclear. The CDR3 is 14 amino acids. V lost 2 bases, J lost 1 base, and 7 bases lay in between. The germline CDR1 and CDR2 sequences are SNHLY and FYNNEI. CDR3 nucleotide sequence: TGTGCCAGCAGTGAAAGTGGGGGCACAGATACGCAGTATTTT. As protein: CASSESGGTDTQYF.

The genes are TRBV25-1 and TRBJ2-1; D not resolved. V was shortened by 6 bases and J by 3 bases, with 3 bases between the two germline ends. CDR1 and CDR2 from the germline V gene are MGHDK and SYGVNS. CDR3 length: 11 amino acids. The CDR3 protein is CASRNYNEQFF. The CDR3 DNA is TGTGCCAGCAGAAACTACAATGAGCAGTTCTTC.

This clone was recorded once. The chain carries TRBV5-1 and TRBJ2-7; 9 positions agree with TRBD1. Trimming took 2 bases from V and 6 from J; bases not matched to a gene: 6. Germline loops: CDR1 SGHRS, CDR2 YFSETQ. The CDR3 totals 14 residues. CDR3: CASSLRDRVGEQYF. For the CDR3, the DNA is TGCGCCAGCAGCTTACGGGACAGGGTTGGCGAGCAGTACTTC.

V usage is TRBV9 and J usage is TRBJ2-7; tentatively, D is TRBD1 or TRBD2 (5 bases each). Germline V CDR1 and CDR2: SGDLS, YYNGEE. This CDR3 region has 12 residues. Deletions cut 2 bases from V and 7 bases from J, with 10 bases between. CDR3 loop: CASSVAGSEQYF. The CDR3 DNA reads TGTGCCAGCAGCGTTGCAGGGAGTGAGCAGTACTTC.

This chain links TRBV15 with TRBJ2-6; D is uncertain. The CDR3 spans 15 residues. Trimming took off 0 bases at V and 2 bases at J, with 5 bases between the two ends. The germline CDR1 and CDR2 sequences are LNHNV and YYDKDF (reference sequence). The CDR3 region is CATSRDRAGANVLTF. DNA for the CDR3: TGTGCCACCAGCAGAGATAGGGCTGGGGCCAACGTCCTGACTTTC.

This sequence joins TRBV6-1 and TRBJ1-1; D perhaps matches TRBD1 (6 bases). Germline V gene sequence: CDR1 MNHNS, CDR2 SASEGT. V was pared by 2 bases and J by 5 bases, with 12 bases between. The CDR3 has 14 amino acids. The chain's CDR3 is CASSESTGPTEAFF. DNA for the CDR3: TGTGCCAGCAGTGAATCAACAGGGCCTACTGAAGCTTTCTTT.

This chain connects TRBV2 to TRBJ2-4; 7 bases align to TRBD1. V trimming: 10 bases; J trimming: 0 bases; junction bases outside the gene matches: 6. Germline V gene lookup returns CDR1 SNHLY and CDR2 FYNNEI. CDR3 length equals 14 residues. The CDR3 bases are TGTGCCACAACACAGGGGCTAGCCAAAAACATTCAGTACTTC. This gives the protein CATTQGLAKNIQYF.

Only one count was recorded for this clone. CDR3 protein: CASSSPSPGETQYF. CDR3 sequence (DNA): TGCGCCAGCAGCTCCCCCAGTCCCGGGGAGACCCAGTACTTC. The gene calls are TRBV5-1 and TRBJ2-5; D gene unclear. Per germline, CDR1 SGHRS and CDR2 YFSETQ. The CDR3 has 14 residues. V was shortened by 3 bases and J by 5 bases, with 14 bases between the two germline ends.

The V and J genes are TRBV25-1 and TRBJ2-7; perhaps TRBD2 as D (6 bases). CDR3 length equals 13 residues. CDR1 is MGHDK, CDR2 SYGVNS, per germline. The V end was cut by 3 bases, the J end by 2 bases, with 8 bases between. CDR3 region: CASSEGGTYEQYF. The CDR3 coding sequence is TGTGCCAGCAGTGAGGGAGGAACCTACGAGCAGTACTTC.

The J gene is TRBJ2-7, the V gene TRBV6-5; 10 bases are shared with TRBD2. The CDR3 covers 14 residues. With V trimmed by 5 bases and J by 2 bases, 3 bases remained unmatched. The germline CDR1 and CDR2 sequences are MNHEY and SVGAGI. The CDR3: CASSLLAGAYEQYF. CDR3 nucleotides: TGTGCCAGCAGTCTTCTAGCGGGGGCCTACGAGCAGTACTTC.

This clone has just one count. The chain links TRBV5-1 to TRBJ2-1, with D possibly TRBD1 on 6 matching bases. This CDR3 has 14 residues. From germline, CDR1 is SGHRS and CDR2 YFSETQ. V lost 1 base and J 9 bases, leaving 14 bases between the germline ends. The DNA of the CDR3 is TGCGCCAGCAGCTTGACCAGGGGATCGAGTGAGCAGTTCTTC. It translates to CASSLTRGSSEQFF.

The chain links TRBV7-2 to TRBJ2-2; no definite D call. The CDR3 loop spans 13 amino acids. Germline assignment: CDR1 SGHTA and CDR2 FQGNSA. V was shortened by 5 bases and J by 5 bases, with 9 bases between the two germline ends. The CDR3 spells CASSRPVTGELFF. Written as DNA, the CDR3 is TGTGCCAGCAGCCGCCCTGTAACCGGGGAGCTGTTTTTT.

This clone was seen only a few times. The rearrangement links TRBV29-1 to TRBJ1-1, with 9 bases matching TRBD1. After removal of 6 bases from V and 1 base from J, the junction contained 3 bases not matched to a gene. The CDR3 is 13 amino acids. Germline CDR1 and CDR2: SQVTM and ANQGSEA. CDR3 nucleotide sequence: TGCAGCGTCGGACAGGGGAAGAACACTGAAGCTTTCTTT. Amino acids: CSVGQGKNTEAFF.

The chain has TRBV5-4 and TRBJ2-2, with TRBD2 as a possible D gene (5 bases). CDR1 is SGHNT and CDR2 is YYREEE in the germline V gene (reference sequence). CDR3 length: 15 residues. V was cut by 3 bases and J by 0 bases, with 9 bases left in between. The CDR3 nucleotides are TGTGCCAGCAGCTCAGGAGGAACGAACACCGGGGAGCTGTTTTTT. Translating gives CASSSGGTNTGELFF.

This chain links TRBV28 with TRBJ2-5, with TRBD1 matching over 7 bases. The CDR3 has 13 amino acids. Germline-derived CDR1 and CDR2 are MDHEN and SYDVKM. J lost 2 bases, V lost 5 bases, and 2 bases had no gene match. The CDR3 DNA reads TGTGCCAGCAGTACGGGACAGCAAGAGACCCAGTACTTC. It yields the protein CASSTGQQETQYF. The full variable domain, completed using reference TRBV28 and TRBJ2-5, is DVKVTQSSRYLVKRTGEKVFLECVQDMDHENMFWYRQDPGLGLRLIYFSYDVKMKEKGDIPEGYSVSREKKERFSLILESASTNQTSMYLCASSTGQQETQYFGPGTRLLVL.

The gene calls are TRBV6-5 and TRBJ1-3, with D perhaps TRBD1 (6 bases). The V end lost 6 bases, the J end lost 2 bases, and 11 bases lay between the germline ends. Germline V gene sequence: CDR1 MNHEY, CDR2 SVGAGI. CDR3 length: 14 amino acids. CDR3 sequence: CASRPGTPGNTIYF. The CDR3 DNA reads TGTGCCAGCAGACCCGGGACACCTGGAAACACCATATATTTT.

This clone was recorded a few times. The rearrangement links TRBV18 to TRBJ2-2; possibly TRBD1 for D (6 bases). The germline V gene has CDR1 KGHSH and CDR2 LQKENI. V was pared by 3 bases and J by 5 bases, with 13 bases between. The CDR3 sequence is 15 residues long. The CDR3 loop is CASSPGRGWTGELFF. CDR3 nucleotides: TGTGCCAGCTCACCGGGCAGGGGATGGACCGGGGAGCTGTTTTTT.

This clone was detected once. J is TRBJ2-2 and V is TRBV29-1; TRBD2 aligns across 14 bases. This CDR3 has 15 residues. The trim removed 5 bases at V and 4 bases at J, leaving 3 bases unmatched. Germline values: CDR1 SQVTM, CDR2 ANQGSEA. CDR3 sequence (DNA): TGCAGCGTTAGACTAGCGGGAGGGCCCACCGGGGAGCTGTTTTTT. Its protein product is CSVRLAGGPTGELFF.